Following are 2 T cell receptor beta chains from one sample sequenced in a study of blood T cell repertoires in COVID-19. The protocol was immunoSEQ multiplex PCR, while the TCRdb copy is restricted to in-frame clones and leaves out a portion. Counted here are hundreds of thousands of clones, 70% to 90% occurring once; the ten biggest clones make up roughly 3.2%. The sequencing input was PBMCs or T cells enriched from blood (not recorded which). These receptors were taken from a woman aged 45 to 65 in a cohort exposed to, infected with or recovered from COVID-19 (not recorded which).

CDR3 bases: TGTGCCAGCAGTACCTCGTTTGGGGGGGGGCCAATCTCCTACGAGCAGTACTTC. Protein sequence: CASSTSFGGGPISYEQYF. The chain joins TRBV6-2 or TRBV6-3 to TRBJ2-7; D is perhaps TRBD2 (7 bases). CDR3 length equals 18 residues. The V and J ends lost 5 bases and 0 bases respectively, with 23 bases between them. Germline V gene sequence: CDR1 MNHEY, CDR2 SVGEGT.

The V and J genes are TRBV18 and TRBJ2-1; 10 bases are a match to TRBD1. The V and J ends lost 0 bases and 7 bases, in that order; junction bases with no gene match: 9. The CDR3 is 17 residues long. CDR1 and CDR2 from the germline V gene are KGHSH and LQKENI. For the CDR3, the DNA is TGTGCCAGCTCACCACCCACCCCGGGACAGGGGTTGAATGAGCAGTTCTTC. It is translated as CASSPPTPGQGLNEQFF.